A selection of T cell receptor beta chains follows, all from one sample in a study of breast tumors, draining lymph nodes, adjacent tissues. Each CDR3 protein gets one entry after TCRdb re-called the multiplex PCR reads with MiXCR. This sample has some 14,000 distinct CDR3 sequences, with 62% found just once. Material for sequencing was tumor-adjacent breast tissue. The receptor source for this set is a female donor with breast cancer. Some clones in this sample may be carry-over from other donors' samples. Both conserved end residues are part of each CDR3. The D gene is left open where the match is weak. Size tells how often a clone was seen (once, few, many) or the class of an expanded clone, and some rows leave it out.

abundance	d_gene	v_gene	j_gene	CDR3nt	CDR3aa
-	-	TRBV2	TRBJ2-2	TGTGGCAGAAGGGCGCCCGCGCACACCGGGGAGCTGTTTTTT	CGRRAPAHTGELFF
-	-	TRBV10-3	TRBJ2-2	TGTGCCATCAGTGAGGAGGGGGGACTGAACACCGGGGAGCTGTTTTTT	CAISEEGGLNTGELFF
-	-	TRBV20-1	TRBJ2-5	TGCAGTGCTAGGAAACAAGAGACCCAGTACTTC	CSARKQETQYF
-	-	TRBV25-1	TRBJ2-7	TGTGCCAGCAGCCAACAGGGTGGAAGCGAGCAGTACTTC	CASSQQGGSEQYF
medium-sized	-	TRBV4-1	TRBJ2-3	TGCGCCAGCAGCGCGAACGCGGGACCATCCACAGATACGCAGTATTTT	CASSANAGPSTDTQYF
once	-	TRBV7-3	TRBJ1-4	TGTGCCAGCAGCTTAAACCGGGGGGGAACTAATGAAAAACTGTTTTTT	CASSLNRGGTNEKLFF
-	-	TRBV5-1	TRBJ2-6	TGCGCCAGCAGCTTGGCCTTGTCTGGGGCCAACGTCCTGACTTTC	CASSLALSGANVLTF
-	TRBD2	TRBV2	TRBJ2-4	TGTGCCAGCAGAGTTAGCGGGGGGGCGGTCAAAAACATTCAGTACTTC	CASRVSGGAVKNIQYF
many	-	TRBV4-1	TRBJ2-6	TGCGCCAGCAGCCTAGACCGCACCGGGGCCAACGTCCTGACTTTC	CASSLDRTGANVLTF
-	TRBD1	TRBV24-1	TRBJ2-6	TGTGCCACCAGTGATTTACCTGACAGGGCTCCCAGCTCTGGGGCCAACGTCCTGACTTTC	CATSDLPDRAPSSGANVLTF
-	-	TRBV2	TRBJ2-1	TGTGCCAGCAGTGCCCGGGCCAACAATGAGCGGTTCTTC	CASSARANNERFF
-	TRBD2	TRBV20-1	TRBJ2-3	TGCAGTGCCCCCCGTTTGGTAGCGGGGAAGACAGATACGCAGTATTTT	CSAPRLVAGKTDTQYF
many	-	TRBV9	TRBJ2-2	TGTGCCAGCAGCGTAGAGGGGGAGGGGGAGCTGTTTTTT	CASSVEGEGELFF
-	-	TRBV12-3/TRBV12-4	TRBJ2-3	TGTGCCAGCAGTGGAGATACGCAGTATTTT	CASSGDTQYF
-	TRBD1	TRBV29-1	TRBJ2-7	TGCAGCGGAGGGGGACAGAGTACGGACGAGCAGTACTTC	CSGGGQSTDEQYF
medium-sized	-	TRBV20-1	TRBJ1-6	TGCAGTGCTATGGGACCCGCTCTACGCTATAATTCACCCCTCCACTTT	CSAMGPALRYNSPLHF
many	-	TRBV5-1	TRBJ2-7	TGCGCCAGCAGCTTGGAGGGACTTAAGTACGAGCAGTACTTC	CASSLEGLKYEQYF
-	-	TRBV12-3/TRBV12-4	TRBJ1-6	TGTGCCAGCAGTTTGGCAGGGCGGGATTCACCCCTCCACTTT	CASSLAGRDSPLHF
many	-	TRBV6-2/TRBV6-3	TRBJ2-3	TGTGCCAGCAGCCCATCCGGGACCCCGGCAGATACGCAGTATTTT	CASSPSGTPADTQYF
many	TRBD1	TRBV7-9	TRBJ2-2	TGTGCCAGCAGGCAGACAGGGGGAAATGACGGGGAGCTGTTTTTT	CASRQTGGNDGELFF
many	-	TRBV7-8	TRBJ1-1	TGTGCCAGCAGCACCCACAGGGAAGGGACTGAAGCTTTCTTT	CASSTHREGTEAFF
-	TRBD1	TRBV30	TRBJ1-3	TGTGCCTGGAGAGACAGGGGGGGCGCGGGCGGAAACACCATATATTTT	CAWRDRGGAGGNTIYF
-	-	TRBV19	TRBJ1-6	TGTGCGATAATGAGTCCCAGTTCACCCCTCCACTTT	CAIMSPSSPLHF
-	-	TRBV25-1	TRBJ2-3	TGTGCCAGCAGTGACCAGCCGAGGGGAGATACGCAGTATTTT	CASSDQPRGDTQYF
-	-	TRBV2	TRBJ2-7	TGTGCCAGCAGTGTACAGGGCCACGAGCAGTACTTC	CASSVQGHEQYF
many	-	TRBV4-2	TRBJ1-1	TGTGCCAGCAGCCAAGAGCGGAACACTGAAGCTTTCTTT	CASSQERNTEAFF
-	-	TRBV15	TRBJ2-7	TGTGCCACCAGCACCGAACAGGGAGGCTACGAGCAGTACTTC	CATSTEQGGYEQYF